This T cell receptor beta chain was identified during a study of a mutant IDH1 vaccine in newly diagnosed glioma. Germline V CDR1 and CDR2: SGHVS, FQNEAQ. V was cut by 5 bases and J by 2 bases, with 16 bases left in between. The CDR3 consists of 16 residues. Only in-frame clones appear in the TCRdb table, and some are missing; sequencing was by immunoSEQ multiplex PCR. The sample includes approximately 100,000 clones, roughly 89% seen only once; the top ten take around 0.6%. Time point of the sample: baseline, week 1 (first vaccination visit). The treatment denotes: pre-vaccination baseline after standard-of-care therapy.

The material was PBMCs, obtained from a glioma patient treated with radiotherapy, temozolomide or both. The TCR originated in a woman between 45 and 65 years old with glioma. The V and J genes are TRBV7-8 and TRBJ2-1, with a weak D call TRBD2 (5 bases). CDR3 loop: CASSPPGGFPYNEQFF. CDR3 DNA sequence: TGTGCCAGCAGCCCCCCTGGAGGCTTCCCCTACAATGAGCAGTTCTTC.